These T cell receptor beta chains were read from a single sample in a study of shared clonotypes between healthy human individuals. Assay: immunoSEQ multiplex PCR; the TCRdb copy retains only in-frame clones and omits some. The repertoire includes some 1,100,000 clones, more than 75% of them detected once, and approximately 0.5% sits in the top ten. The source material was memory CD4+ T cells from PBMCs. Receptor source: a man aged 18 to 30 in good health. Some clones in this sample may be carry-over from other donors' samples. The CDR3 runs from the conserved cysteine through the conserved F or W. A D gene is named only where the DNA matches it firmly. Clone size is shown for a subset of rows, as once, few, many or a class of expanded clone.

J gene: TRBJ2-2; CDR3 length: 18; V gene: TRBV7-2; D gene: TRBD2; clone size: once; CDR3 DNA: TGTGCCAGCAGCCTCCTGACTAGCGGGAGGTCCTACACCGGGGAGCTGTTTTTT; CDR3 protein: CASSLLTSGRSYTGELFF
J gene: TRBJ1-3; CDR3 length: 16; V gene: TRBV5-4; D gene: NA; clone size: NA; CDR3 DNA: TGTGCCAGCAGTCTGATTTCAGGGTCCTCTGGAAACACCATATATTTT; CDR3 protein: CASSLISGSSGNTIYF
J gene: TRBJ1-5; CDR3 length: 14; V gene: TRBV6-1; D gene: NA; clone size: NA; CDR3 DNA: TGTGCCAGCAGAGCCATAGGGGGGCCTCAGCCCCAGCATTTT; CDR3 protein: CASRAIGGPQPQHF
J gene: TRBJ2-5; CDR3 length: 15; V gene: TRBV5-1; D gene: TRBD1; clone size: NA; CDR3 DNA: TGCGCCAGCAGCTTGGCCGACAGGGGCGTCGGGACCCAGTACTTC; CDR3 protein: CASSLADRGVGTQYF
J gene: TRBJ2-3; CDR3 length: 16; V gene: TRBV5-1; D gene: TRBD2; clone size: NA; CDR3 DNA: TGCGCCAGCAGCTCGGGACTAGCCGGCCGGGCAGATACGCAGTATTTT; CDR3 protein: CASSSGLAGRADTQYF
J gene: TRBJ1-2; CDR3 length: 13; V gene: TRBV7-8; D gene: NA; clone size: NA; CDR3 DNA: TGTGCCAGCAGCAAGACAGATTCTTCGGGCTACACCTTC; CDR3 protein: CASSKTDSSGYTF
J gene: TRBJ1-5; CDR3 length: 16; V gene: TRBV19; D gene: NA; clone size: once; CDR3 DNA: TGTGCCAGTAGTATTAAGGAGGGGCGCCGGGGTCAGCCCCAGCATTTT; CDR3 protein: CASSIKEGRRGQPQHF
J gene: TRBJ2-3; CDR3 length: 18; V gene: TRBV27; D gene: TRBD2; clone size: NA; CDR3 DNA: TGTGCCAGCAGTTTATTCGGACTAGCGGGAGCTACCACAGATACGCAGTATTTT; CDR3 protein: CASSLFGLAGATTDTQYF
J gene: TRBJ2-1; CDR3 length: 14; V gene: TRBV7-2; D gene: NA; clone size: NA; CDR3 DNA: TGTGCCAGCAGCTTAGGCCTAGTTTCCAATGAGCAGTTCTTC; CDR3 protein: CASSLGLVSNEQFF
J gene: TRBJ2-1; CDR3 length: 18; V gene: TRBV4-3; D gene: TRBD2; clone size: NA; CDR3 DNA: TGCGCCAGCAGCCAAGATAGGCTAGCGGGAGGGTCTACTAATGAGCAGTTCTTC; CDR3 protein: CASSQDRLAGGSTNEQFF
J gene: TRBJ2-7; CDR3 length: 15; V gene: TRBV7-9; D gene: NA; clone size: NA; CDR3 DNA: TGTGCCAGCAGCTTATCCAGGGTGTCAGTGGGGGAGCAGTACTTC; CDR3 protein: CASSLSRVSVGEQYF
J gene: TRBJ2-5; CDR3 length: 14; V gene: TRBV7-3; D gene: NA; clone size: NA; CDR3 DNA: TGTGCCAGCAGCCAAGGCCCCCACCAAGAGACCCAGTACTTC; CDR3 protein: CASSQGPHQETQYF
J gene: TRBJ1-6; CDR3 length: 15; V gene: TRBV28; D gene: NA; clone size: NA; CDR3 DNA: TGTGCCAGCAGTTTCCCCCGGGCCTTTAATTCACCCCTCCACTTT; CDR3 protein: CASSFPRAFNSPLHF
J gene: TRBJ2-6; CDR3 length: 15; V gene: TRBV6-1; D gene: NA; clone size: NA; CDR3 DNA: TGTGCCAGCAGCTGGGGGCGGACTGGGGCCAACGTCCTGACTTTC; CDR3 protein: CASSWGRTGANVLTF